Described below is a single T cell receptor beta chain sequence and its context. Its cognate antigen is unknown. This sample was included in a study of graft-versus-host responses after intestinal transplantation. Findings and caveats of the study: The study found high graft-versus-host to host-versus-graft clonal ratios in allografts of patients with graft-donor T cell macrochimerism.

V was cut by 1 base and J by 4 bases, with 13 bases left in between. The CDR3 spans 15 residues. The germline gives CDR1 LGHNA, CDR2 YNFKEQ. Profiled with immunoSEQ multiplex PCR; TCRdb holds only in-frame clones, not every one. Seen here are about 39,000 clones, 93% observed once, and the top ten hold under 25%. The clonotype comes from a human donor who was the organ donor for an intestinal transplant. Sample: unstimulated CD8+ T cells sorted from spleen or lymph node cells, taken before transplant. The rearrangement uses TRBV4-2 and TRBJ2-5; TRBD2 might be the D (5 bases). The CDR3 is CASSQVQRVSETQYF. The DNA for the CDR3 is TGTGCCAGCAGCCAAGTCCAGAGGGTGTCAGAGACCCAGTACTTC.